The T cell receptor (beta chain) described here comes from a study of blood T cell repertoires in COVID-19. Generated by immunoSEQ multiplex PCR, the TCRdb table keeps only in-frame clones and is missing some. The table has around 45,000 clones, roughly nine tenths seen once. This CDR3 spans 14 amino acids. Germline V gene data show CDR1 as SGHAT and CDR2 as FQNNGV. The V gene end was trimmed by 3 bases and the J gene end by 2 bases; junction bases not matched to a gene: 2. Sequenced: peripheral blood. The chain uses TRBV11-2 and TRBJ2-5, with 8 bases lining up with TRBD2. This TCR was recovered from a man between 70 and 80 years old with active COVID-19. For the CDR3, the DNA is TGTGCCAGCAGCTTCGCGGGGGGACAAGAGACCCAGTACTTC. Translation: CASSFAGGQETQYF.